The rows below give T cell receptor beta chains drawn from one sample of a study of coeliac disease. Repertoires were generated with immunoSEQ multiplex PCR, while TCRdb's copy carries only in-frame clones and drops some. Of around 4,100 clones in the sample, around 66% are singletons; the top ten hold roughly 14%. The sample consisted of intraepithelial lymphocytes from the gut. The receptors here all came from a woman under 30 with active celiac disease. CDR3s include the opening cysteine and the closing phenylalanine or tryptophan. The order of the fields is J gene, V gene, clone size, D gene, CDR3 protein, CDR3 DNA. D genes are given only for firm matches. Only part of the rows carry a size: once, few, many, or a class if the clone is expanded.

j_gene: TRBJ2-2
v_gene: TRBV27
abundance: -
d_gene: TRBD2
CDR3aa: CASSPLAGKGTGELFF
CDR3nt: TGTGCCAGCAGTCCGCTAGCGGGGAAGGGCACCGGGGAGCTGTTTTTT

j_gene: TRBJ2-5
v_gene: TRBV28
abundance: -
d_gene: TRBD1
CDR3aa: CASSPRSGQGAGETQYF
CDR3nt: TGTGCCAGCAGTCCCCGTTCTGGACAGGGGGCAGGGGAGACCCAGTACTTC

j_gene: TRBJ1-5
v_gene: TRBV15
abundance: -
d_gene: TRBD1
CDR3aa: CATRSQTGMHQPQHF
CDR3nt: TGTGCCACCAGGTCCCAGACAGGGATGCATCAGCCCCAGCATTTT

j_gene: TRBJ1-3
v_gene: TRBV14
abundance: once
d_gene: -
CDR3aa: CASSRVTGGNTIYF
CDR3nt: TGTGCCAGCAGCCGTGTAACAGGAGGAAACACCATATATTTT

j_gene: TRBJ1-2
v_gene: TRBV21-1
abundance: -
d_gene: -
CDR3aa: CASSKGRDRPYGYTF
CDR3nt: TGTGCCAGCAGCAAAGGAAGGGACAGGCCCTATGGCTACACCTTC

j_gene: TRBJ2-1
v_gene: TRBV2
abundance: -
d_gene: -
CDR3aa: CASSPRYNEQFF
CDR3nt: TGTGCCAGCAGCCCTAGATACAATGAGCAGTTCTTC

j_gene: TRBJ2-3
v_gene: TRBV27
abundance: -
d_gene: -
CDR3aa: CASRGGARTDTQYF
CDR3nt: TGTGCCTCTAGGGGCGGGGCCCGCACAGATACGCAGTATTTT

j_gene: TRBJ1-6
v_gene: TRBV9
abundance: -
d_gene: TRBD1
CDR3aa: CASSPTGLNSPLHF
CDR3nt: TGTGCCAGCAGCCCGACAGGGCTAAATTCACCCCTCCACTTT

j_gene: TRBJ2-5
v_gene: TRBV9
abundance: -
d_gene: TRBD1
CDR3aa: CASSVGGTGRETQYF
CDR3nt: TGTGCCAGCAGCGTAGGTGGGACAGGGCGGGAGACCCAGTACTTC

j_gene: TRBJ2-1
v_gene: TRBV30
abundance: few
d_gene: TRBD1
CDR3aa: CAWSDIERDRPLNEQFF
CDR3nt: TGTGCCTGGAGCGATATAGAACGGGACAGGCCACTCAATGAGCAGTTCTTC

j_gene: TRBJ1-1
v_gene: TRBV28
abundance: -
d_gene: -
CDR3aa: CASSTQGSSNTEAFF
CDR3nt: TGTGCCAGCAGTACCCAAGGGAGTTCGAACACTGAAGCTTTCTTT

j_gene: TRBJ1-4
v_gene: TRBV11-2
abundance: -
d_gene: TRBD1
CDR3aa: CASSNRDRDEKLFF
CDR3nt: TGTGCCAGCAGCAACCGGGACAGGGATGAAAAACTGTTTTTT

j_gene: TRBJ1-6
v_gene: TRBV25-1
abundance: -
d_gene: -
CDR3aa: CASSNAGDSPLHF
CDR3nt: TGTGCCAGCAGTAATGCCGGGGATTCACCCCTCCACTTT

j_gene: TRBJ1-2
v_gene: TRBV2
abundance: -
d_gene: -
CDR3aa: CASSESYLGYTF
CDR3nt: TGTGCCAGCAGTGAAAGCTATCTTGGCTACACCTTC

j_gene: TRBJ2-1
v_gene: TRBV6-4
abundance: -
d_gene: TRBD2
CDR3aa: CASSIERLAGSEQFF
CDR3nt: TGTGCCAGCAGTATCGAGAGACTAGCGGGCTCTGAGCAGTTCTTC

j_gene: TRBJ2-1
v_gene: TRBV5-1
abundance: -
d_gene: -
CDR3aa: CASSPWPGNYNEQFF
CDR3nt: TGCGCCAGCAGCCCGTGGCCGGGGAACTACAATGAGCAGTTCTTC

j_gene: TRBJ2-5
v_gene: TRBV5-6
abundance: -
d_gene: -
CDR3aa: CASSLVRSTETQYF
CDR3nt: TGTGCCAGCAGCTTGGTAAGGAGTACGGAGACCCAGTACTTC

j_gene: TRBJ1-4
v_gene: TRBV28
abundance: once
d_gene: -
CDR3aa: CASSLPGQWGGASGKLFF
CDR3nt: TGTGCCAGCAGTTTACCCGGGCAGTGGGGGGGCGCATCAGGCAAACTGTTTTTT

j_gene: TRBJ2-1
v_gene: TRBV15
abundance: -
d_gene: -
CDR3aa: CATATGLSGVDEQFF
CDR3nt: TGTGCCACCGCCACGGGACTCTCGGGGGTGGATGAGCAGTTCTTC

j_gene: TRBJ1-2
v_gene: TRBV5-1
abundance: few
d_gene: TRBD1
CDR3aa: CASSLNGRGLGGYTF
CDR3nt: TGCGCCAGCAGCTTGAACGGCAGGGGGTTGGGTGGCTACACCTTC

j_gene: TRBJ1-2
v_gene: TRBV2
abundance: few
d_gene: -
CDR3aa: CASSVGRGPEGYTF
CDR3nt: TGTGCCAGCAGTGTTGGCAGGGGCCCGGAGGGCTACACCTTC

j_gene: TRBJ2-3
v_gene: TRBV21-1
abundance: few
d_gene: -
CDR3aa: CASSKAPSGGAWVSTDTQYF
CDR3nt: TGTGCCAGCAGCAAAGCCCCTAGCGGGGGGGCCTGGGTTAGCACAGATACGCAGTATTTT

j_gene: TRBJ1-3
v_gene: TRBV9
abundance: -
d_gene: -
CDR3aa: CASTPSTVGNTIYF
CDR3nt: TGTGCCAGCACCCCCTCGACAGTCGGAAACACCATATATTTT

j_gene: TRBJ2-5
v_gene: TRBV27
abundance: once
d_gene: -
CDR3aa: CASSLSPGGTQYF
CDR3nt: TGTGCCAGCAGTTTATCTCCCGGGGGGACCCAGTACTTC

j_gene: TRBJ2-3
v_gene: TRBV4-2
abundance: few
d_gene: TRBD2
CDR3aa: CASSNPSVWRGVPTDTQYF
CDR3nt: TGTGCCAGCAGCAACCCTTCCGTCTGGCGGGGGGTTCCCACAGATACGCAGTATTTT

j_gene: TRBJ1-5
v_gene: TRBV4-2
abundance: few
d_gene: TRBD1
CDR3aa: CASSQETYSTGANQPQHF
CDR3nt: TGTGCCAGCAGCCAAGAGACATACTCGACAGGGGCCAATCAGCCCCAGCATTTT

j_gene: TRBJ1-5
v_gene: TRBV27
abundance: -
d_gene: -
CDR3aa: CASSLQYRVGGQPQHF
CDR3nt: TGTGCCAGCAGTTTGCAATATAGGGTGGGAGGGCAGCCCCAGCATTTT

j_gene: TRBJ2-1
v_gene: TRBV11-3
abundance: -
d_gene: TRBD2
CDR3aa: CASSPTSGDYNEQFF
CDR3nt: TGTGCCAGCAGCCCTACTAGCGGGGATTACAATGAGCAGTTCTTC

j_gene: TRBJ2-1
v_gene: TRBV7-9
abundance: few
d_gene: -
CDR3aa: CASSTREHGEHGEQFF
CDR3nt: TGTGCCAGCAGTACTAGGGAGCACGGGGAGCACGGTGAGCAGTTCTTC

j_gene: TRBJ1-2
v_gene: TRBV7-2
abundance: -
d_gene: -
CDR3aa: CASSLTGVDYGYTF
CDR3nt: TGTGCCAGCAGCTTAACCGGGGTAGACTATGGCTACACCTTC

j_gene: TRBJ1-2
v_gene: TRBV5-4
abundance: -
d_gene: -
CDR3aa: CASSPGRRYPYGYTF
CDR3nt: TGTGCCAGCAGCCCCGGACGGAGGTACCCCTATGGCTACACCTTC

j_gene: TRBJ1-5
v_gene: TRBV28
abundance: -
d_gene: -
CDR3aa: CASSHQSGQNNQPQHF
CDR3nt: TGTGCCAGCAGCCACCAGTCTGGACAGAACAATCAGCCCCAGCATTTT

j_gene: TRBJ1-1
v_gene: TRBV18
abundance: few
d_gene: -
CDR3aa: CASLLQGDTEAFF
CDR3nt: TGTGCCAGCTTACTACAGGGTGACACTGAAGCTTTCTTT

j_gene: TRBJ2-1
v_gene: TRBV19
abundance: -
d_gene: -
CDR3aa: CASSIWAGSFAGEQFF
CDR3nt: TGTGCCAGTAGTATTTGGGCAGGGTCTTTCGCAGGTGAGCAGTTCTTC

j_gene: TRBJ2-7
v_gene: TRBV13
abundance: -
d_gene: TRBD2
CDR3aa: CASSPGLGYEQYF
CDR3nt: TGTGCCAGCAGCCCCGGACTAGGCTACGAGCAGTACTTC

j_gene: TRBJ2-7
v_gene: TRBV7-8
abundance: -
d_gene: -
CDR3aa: CASSLQGGPYYEQYF
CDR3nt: TGTGCCAGCAGCTTACAAGGGGGTCCCTACTACGAGCAGTACTTC

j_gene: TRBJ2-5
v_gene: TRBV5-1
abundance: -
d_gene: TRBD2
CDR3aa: CASSLETSGETQYF
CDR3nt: TGCGCCAGCAGCTTGGAGACTAGCGGGGAGACCCAGTACTTC

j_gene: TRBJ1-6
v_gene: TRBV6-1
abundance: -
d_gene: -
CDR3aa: CASRKREEANSPLHF
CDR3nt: TGTGCCAGCAGAAAAAGGGAGGAAGCTAATTCACCCCTCCACTTT

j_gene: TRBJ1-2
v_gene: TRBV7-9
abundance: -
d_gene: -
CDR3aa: CASSSDIYGYTF
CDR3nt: TGTGCCAGCAGCTCGGACATCTATGGCTACACCTTC

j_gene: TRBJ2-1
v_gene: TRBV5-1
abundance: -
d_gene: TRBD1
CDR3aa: CASSLGVDRRFF
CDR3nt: TGCGCCAGCAGCTTAGGAGTGGACAGGCGCTTCTTC

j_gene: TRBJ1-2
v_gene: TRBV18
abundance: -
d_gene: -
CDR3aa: CASSRGGDYGYTF
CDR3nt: TGTGCCAGCTCACGGGGGGGCGACTATGGCTACACCTTC

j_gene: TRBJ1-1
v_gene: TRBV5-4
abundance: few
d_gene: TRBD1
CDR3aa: CASSRDRGPEAFF
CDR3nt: TGTGCCAGCAGCAGGGACAGGGGGCCTGAAGCTTTCTTT

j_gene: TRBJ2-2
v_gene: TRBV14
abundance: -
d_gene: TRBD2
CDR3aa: CASSQVGRGGPGTGELFF
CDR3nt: TGTGCCAGCAGCCAAGTTGGCCGGGGGGGCCCAGGCACCGGGGAGCTGTTTTTT

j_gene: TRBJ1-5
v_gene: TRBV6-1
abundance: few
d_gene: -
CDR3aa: CASSEIAGVGQPQHF
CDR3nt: TGTGCCAGCAGTGAAATTGCAGGGGTGGGCCAGCCCCAGCATTTT